This is a list of T cell receptor beta chains from one sample in a study of blood T cell repertoires in COVID-19. This table comes from immunoSEQ multiplex PCR, and its TCRdb copy is limited to in-frame clones, with some not included. The table has around 440,000 clones, around 89% seen once; the top ten hold around 12%. Sequenced input: peripheral blood. These receptors were obtained from a woman aged 45-60 years with COVID-19, enrolled during active disease. The CDR3 runs from the conserved cysteine through the conserved F or W. The D gene is left open where the match is weak. Size tells how often a clone was seen (once, few, many) or the class of an expanded clone, and some rows leave it out.

v_call: TRBV5-4
clone_size: .
d_call: .
j_call: TRBJ1-2
cdr3_length: 14
cdr3_aa: CASSPPGSNYGYTF
cdr3_nt: TGTGCCAGCAGCCCCCCGGGGAGCAACTATGGCTACACCTTC

v_call: TRBV11-2
clone_size: .
d_call: .
j_call: TRBJ2-2
cdr3_length: 15
cdr3_aa: CASSFAPQANGELFF
cdr3_nt: TGTGCCAGCAGCTTCGCCCCCCAGGCGAACGGGGAGCTGTTTTTT

v_call: TRBV28
clone_size: .
d_call: TRBD2
j_call: TRBJ2-3
cdr3_length: 16
cdr3_aa: CASSPDSGGPLSTQYF
cdr3_nt: TGTGCCAGCAGTCCAGATAGCGGGGGGCCTCTTAGTACGCAGTATTTT

v_call: TRBV3-1/TRBV3-2
clone_size: .
d_call: .
j_call: TRBJ1-2
cdr3_length: 15
cdr3_aa: CASSQGDRRNYGYTF
cdr3_nt: TGTGCCAGCAGCCAAGGAGACAGAAGGAACTATGGCTACACCTTC

v_call: TRBV5-1
clone_size: .
d_call: .
j_call: TRBJ2-3
cdr3_length: 16
cdr3_aa: CASSPSRGGNTDTQYF
cdr3_nt: TGCGCCAGCAGCCCCTCGAGGGGAGGAAACACAGATACGCAGTATTTT

v_call: TRBV3-1/TRBV3-2
clone_size: .
d_call: .
j_call: TRBJ1-2
cdr3_length: 14
cdr3_aa: CASSQDSRVDGYTF
cdr3_nt: TGTGCCAGCAGCCAAGATTCGAGGGTCGATGGCTACACCTTC

v_call: TRBV9
clone_size: .
d_call: TRBD2
j_call: TRBJ2-1
cdr3_length: 19
cdr3_aa: CASSVVGAGGFSSYNEQFF
cdr3_nt: TGTGCCAGCAGCGTAGTGGGAGCGGGGGGATTTAGCTCCTACAATGAGCAGTTCTTC

v_call: TRBV11-2
clone_size: .
d_call: .
j_call: TRBJ1-1
cdr3_length: 12
cdr3_aa: CASARGNTEAFF
cdr3_nt: TGTGCCAGCGCACGGGGGAACACTGAAGCTTTCTTT

v_call: TRBV3-1/TRBV3-2
clone_size: .
d_call: TRBD2
j_call: TRBJ2-4
cdr3_length: 17
cdr3_aa: CASSHERTSAYQNIQYF
cdr3_nt: TGTGCCAGCAGCCATGAGAGGACTAGCGCGTATCAAAACATTCAGTACTTC

v_call: TRBV5-1
clone_size: few
d_call: .
j_call: TRBJ1-3
cdr3_length: 14
cdr3_aa: CASSPDGGKNTIYF
cdr3_nt: TGCGCCAGCAGCCCGGACGGGGGTAAAAACACCATATATTTT

v_call: TRBV27
clone_size: .
d_call: TRBD1
j_call: TRBJ2-7
cdr3_length: 13
cdr3_aa: CASSPGQDYEQYF
cdr3_nt: TGTGCCAGCAGTCCGGGACAGGACTACGAGCAGTACTTC

v_call: TRBV11-2
clone_size: .
d_call: TRBD1
j_call: TRBJ1-3
cdr3_length: 16
cdr3_aa: CASSSKRTGSGNTIYF
cdr3_nt: TGTGCCAGCAGCTCTAAGAGGACAGGGTCTGGAAACACCATATATTTT

v_call: TRBV18
clone_size: .
d_call: .
j_call: TRBJ1-2
cdr3_length: 14
cdr3_aa: CASSQRQAKDGYTF
cdr3_nt: TGTGCCAGCTCACAAAGACAGGCCAAGGATGGCTACACCTTC

v_call: TRBV11-1
clone_size: .
d_call: .
j_call: TRBJ1-2
cdr3_length: 13
cdr3_aa: CASSFRANYGYTF
cdr3_nt: TGTGCCAGCAGCTTTCGAGCTAACTATGGCTACACCTTC

v_call: TRBV7-9
clone_size: .
d_call: TRBD2
j_call: TRBJ2-1
cdr3_length: 13
cdr3_aa: CASSLERLAGQFF
cdr3_nt: TGTGCCAGCAGCTTAGAGCGTCTAGCGGGACAGTTCTTC